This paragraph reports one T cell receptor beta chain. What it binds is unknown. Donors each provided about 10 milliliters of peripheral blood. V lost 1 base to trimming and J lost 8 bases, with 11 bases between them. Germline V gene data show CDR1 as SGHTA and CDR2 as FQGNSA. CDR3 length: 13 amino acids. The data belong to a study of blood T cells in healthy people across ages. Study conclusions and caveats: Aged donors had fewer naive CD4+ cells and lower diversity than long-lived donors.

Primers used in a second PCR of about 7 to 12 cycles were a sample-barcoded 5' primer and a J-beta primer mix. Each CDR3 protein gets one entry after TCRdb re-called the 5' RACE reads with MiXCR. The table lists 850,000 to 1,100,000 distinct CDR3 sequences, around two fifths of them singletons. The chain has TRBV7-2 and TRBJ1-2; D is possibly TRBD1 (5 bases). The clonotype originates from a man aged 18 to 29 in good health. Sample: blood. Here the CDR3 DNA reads TGTGCCAGCAGCTTAGACCAGGGAGACGGCTACACCTTC. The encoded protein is CASSLDQGDGYTF.